This note documents a single T cell receptor (beta chain) sequence. These data are taken from a study of blood T cell repertoires in COVID-19. Across the whole study: Both acute and convalescent COVID-19 samples were obtained from the United States, Italy and Spain.

Measured with immunoSEQ multiplex PCR; TCRdb has only the in-frame clones, and not every one. This table has about 80,000 clones, approximately 82% appearing once. The clonotype comes from a man in his 60s with acute or convalescent COVID-19. Specimen: peripheral blood.

The CDR3 DNA reads as TGCGCCAGCAGTACCCCCGGGACACCATACGAGCAGTACTTC. Translating gives CASSTPGTPYEQYF. This rearrangement joins TRBV10-1 to TRBJ2-7, with a weak D call TRBD1 (6 bases). This CDR3 contains 14 residues. The germline V gene encodes CDR1 WNHNN and CDR2 SYGVQD (reference sequence). With 5 bases removed from V and 4 bases from J, the gap between germline ends came to 15 bases.